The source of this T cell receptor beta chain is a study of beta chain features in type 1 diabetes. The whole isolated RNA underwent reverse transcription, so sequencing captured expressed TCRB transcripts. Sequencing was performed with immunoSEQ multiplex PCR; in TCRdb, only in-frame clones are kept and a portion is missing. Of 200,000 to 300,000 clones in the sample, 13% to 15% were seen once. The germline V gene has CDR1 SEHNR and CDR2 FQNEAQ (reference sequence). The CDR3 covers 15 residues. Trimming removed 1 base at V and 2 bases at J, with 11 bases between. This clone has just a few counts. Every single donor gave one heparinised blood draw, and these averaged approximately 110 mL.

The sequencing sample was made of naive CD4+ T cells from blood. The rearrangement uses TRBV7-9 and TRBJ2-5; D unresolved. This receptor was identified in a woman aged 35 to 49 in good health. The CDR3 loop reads CASSLVGGIQETQYF. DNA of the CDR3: TGTGCCAGCAGCTTAGTAGGCGGCATACAAGAGACCCAGTACTTC.